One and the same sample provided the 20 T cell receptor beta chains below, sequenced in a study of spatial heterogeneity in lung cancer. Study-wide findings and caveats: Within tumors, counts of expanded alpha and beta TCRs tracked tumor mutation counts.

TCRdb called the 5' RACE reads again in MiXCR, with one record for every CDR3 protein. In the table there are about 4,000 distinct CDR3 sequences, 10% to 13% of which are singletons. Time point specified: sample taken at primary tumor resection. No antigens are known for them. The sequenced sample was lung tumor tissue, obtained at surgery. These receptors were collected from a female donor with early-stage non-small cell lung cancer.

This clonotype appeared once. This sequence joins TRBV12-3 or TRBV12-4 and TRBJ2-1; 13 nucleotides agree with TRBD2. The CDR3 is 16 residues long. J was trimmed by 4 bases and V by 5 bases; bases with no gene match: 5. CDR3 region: CASSSGLAGAYNEQFF. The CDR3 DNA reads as TGTGCCAGCAGTAGCGGACTAGCGGGGGCATACAATGAGCAGTTCTTC.

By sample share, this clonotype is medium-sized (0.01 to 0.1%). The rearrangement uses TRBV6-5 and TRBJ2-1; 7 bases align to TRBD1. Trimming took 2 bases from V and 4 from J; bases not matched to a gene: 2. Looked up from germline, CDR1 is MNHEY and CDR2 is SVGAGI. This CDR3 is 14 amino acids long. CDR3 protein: CASSYGTAYNEQFF. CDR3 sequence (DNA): TGTGCCAGCAGTTACGGGACAGCTTACAATGAGCAGTTCTTC.

CDR3 nucleotide sequence: TGTGCCAGCAGCTTAGCCCGACAGGGGACCTTC. Protein sequence: CASSLARQGTF. The chain couples TRBV7-6 to TRBJ1-2, with TRBD1 matching 8 bases. This CDR3 is built from 11 residues. Unmatched junction bases numbered 2, after V lost 0 bases and J lost 14 bases. Per germline, CDR1 SGHVS and CDR2 FNYEAQ.

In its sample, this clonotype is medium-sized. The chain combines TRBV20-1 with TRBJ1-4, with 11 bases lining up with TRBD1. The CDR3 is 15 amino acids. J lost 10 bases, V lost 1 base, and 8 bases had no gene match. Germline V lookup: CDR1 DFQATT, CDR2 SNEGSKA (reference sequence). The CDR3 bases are TGCAGTGCTAGAGGCGGACAGGGGGCCAGCGGAAAACTGTTTTTT. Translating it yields CSARGGQGASGKLFF.

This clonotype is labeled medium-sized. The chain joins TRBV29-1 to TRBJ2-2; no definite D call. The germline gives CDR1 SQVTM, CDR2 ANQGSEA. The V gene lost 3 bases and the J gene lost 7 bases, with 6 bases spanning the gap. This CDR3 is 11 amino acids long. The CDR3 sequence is CSVERNGELFF. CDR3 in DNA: TGCAGCGTTGAGCGAAACGGGGAGCTGTTTTTT.

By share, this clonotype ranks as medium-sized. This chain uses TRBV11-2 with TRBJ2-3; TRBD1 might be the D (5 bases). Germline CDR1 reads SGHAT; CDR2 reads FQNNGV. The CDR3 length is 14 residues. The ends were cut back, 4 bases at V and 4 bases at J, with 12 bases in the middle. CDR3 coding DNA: TGTGCCAGCAGCTCAACAGGTACGGCAGATACGCAGTATTTT. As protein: CASSSTGTADTQYF. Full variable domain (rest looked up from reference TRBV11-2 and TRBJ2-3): EAGVAQSPRYKIIEKRQSVAFWCNPISGHATLYWYQQILGQGPKLLIQFQNNGVVDDSQLPKDRFSAERLKGVDSTLKIQPAKLEDSAVYLCASSSTGTADTQYFGPGTRLTVL.

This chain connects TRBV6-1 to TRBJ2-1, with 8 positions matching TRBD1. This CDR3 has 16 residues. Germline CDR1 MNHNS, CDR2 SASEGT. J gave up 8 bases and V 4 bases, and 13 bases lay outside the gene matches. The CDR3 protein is CASSVMGQGALDEQFF. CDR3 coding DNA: TGTGCCAGCAGTGTGATGGGCCAGGGGGCTTTAGATGAGCAGTTCTTC.

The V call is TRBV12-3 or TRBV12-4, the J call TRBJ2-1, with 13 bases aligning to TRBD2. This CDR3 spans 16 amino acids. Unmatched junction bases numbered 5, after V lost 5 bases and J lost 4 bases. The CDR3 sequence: CASSNGLAGAYNEQFF. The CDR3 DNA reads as TGTGCCAGCAGTAACGGACTAGCGGGGGCATACAATGAGCAGTTCTTC.

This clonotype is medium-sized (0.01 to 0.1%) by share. This CDR3 is CASSQLDPKRGYGYTF. In DNA, the CDR3 is TGCGCCAGCAGCCAACTCGACCCGAAACGCGGCTATGGCTACACCTTC. The rearrangement joins TRBV4-3 to TRBJ1-2; the D is unclear. Germline loops: CDR1 LGHNA, CDR2 YSLEER. This CDR3 is built from 16 residues. The V and J ends lost 2 bases and 4 bases respectively, with 17 bases between them.

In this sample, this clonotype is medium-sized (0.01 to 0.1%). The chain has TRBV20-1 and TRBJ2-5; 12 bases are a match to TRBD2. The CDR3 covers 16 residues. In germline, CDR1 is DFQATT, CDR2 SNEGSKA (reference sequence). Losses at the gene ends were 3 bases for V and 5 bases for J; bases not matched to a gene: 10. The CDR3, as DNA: TGCAGTGCTAGGGGGACTAGCGGGCCCGAGGAGGAGACCCAGTACTTC. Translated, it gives CSARGTSGPEEETQYF.

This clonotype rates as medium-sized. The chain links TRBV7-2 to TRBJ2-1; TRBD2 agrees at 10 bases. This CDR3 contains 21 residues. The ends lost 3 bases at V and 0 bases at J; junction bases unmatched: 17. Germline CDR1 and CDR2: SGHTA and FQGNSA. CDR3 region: CASSFSVLLAGAKSSYNEQFF. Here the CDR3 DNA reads TGTGCCAGCAGCTTTTCAGTTCTCCTAGCGGGGGCCAAAAGCTCCTACAATGAGCAGTTCTTC.

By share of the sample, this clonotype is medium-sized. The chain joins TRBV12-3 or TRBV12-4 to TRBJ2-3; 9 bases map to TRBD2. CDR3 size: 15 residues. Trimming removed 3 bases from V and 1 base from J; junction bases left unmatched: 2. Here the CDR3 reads CASSLASGGTDTQYF. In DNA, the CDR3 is TGTGCCAGCAGTTTGGCTAGCGGGGGCACAGATACGCAGTATTTT.

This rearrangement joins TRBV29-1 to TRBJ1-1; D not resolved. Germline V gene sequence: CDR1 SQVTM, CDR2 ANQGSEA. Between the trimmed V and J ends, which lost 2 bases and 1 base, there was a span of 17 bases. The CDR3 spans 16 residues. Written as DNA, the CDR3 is TGCAGCGTTGAACAAGACATGCCCTCAAAGAACACTGAAGCTTTCTTT. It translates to CSVEQDMPSKNTEAFF.

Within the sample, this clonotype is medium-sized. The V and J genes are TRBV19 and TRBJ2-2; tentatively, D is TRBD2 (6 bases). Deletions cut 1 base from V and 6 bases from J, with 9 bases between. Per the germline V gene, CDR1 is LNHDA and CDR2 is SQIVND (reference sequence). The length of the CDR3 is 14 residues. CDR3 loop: CASSIGGRPGELFF. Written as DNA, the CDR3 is TGTGCCAGTAGTATAGGTGGGAGGCCCGGGGAGCTGTTTTTT.

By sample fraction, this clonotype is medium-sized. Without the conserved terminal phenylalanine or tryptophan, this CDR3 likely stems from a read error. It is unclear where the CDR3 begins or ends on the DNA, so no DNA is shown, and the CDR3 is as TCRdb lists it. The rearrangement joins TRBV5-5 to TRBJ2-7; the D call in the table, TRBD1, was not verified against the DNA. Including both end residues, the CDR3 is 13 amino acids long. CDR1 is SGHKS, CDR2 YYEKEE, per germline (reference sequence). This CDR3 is CASRTPVGTGFSL.

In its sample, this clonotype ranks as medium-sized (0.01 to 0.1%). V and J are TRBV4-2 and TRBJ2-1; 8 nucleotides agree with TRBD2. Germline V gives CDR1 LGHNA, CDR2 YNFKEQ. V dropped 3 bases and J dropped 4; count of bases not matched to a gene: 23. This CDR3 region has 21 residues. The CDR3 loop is CASSHANPGLGNPGGYNEQFF. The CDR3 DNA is TGTGCCAGCAGCCATGCAAATCCGGGACTAGGGAACCCCGGAGGGTACAATGAGCAGTTCTTC.

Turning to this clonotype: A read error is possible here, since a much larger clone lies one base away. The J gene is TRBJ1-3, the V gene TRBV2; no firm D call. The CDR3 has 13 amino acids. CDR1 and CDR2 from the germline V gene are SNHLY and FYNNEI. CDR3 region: CASRLLSGNSIYF. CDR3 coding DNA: TGTGCCAGCAGGCTGCTCTCTGGAAACTCCATATATTTT.

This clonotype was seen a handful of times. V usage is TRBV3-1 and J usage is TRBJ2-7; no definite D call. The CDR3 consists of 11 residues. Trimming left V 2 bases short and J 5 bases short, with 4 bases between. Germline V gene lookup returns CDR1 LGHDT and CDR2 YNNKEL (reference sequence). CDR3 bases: TGTGCCAGCAGCCAATCCCACGAGCAGTACTTC. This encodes CASSQSHEQYF.

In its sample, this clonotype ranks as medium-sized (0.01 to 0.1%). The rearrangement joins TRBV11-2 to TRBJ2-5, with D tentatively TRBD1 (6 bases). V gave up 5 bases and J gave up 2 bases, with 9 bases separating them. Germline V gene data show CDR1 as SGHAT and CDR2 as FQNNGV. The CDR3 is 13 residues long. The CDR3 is CASSRRGQETQYF. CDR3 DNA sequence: TGTGCCAGCAGCCGCAGGGGACAAGAGACCCAGTACTTC.

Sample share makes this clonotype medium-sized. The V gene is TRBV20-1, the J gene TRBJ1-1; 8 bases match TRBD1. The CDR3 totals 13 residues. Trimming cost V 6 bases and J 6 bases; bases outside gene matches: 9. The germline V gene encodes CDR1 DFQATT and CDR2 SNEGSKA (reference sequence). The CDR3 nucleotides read TGCAGTGCAAAGACAGGGGCGAAGCCTGAAGCTTTCTTT. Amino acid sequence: CSAKTGAKPEAFF.